This TCR beta chain was obtained from a study of blood T cell repertoires in COVID-19. Overall study: Italy, Spain and the United States were the sources of the convalescent and acute COVID-19 samples. T cells, B-cell-depleted T cells, or PBMCs provided the cDNA or gDNA that served as material.

This clone appeared once. In the original analysis: Counts of nucleated cells, estimated from reference gene primer amplification, were obtained. TCRdb's copy holds only in-frame clones and misses some; the assay was immunoSEQ multiplex PCR. That table is the source of V, J and clone size, and D and trimming were worked out from the DNA. The table lists over 90,000 clones, just over 85% of them singletons. Germline-derived CDR1 and CDR2 are SGHRS and YFSETQ. V lost 6 bases, J lost 4 bases, and 7 bases stayed unmatched. The CDR3 runs 15 residues. This clonotype was sampled from a woman aged 55-70 years in a cohort sampled during active or convalescent COVID-19. This chain connects TRBV5-1 to TRBJ2-1, with TRBD2 matching over 10 bases. Input material: peripheral blood. CDR3 residues: CASTRASGSYNEQFF. The CDR3 nucleotides are TGCGCCAGCACAAGGGCTAGCGGGAGTTACAATGAGCAGTTCTTC.